What follows describes a single TCR beta chain. Its antigen remains undetermined. Base qualities are not provided; no much larger clone lies one nucleotide away. The germline V gene (reference sequence) yields SGHNT for CDR1 and YYREEE for CDR2. V loses 3 bases of germline sequence and J loses 1 base, and the interval between the two ends is 14 bases. The CDR3 starts with the cysteine, ends with the phenylalanine, and has 15 residues. Only the CDR3 part of the read is kept: 45 bases, read in frame from the first base. The cohort consisted of 600 to 750 healthy bone marrow donors. Cohort members were all nominally healthy when sampled, although unrecorded immune exposures were likely present. The donor tested CMV seronegative, placing the donor among the 350 to 400 seronegative members of the cohort. A peripheral blood sample was collected from each donor, and TCR beta sequencing was performed on peripheral blood mononuclear cells. Genomic DNA extraction from the blood cell samples was performed with the Qiagen DNeasy Blood Extraction Kit.

The library was built by means of the immunoSEQ multiplex PCR assay. For the multiplex PCR, a mixture combining 60 forward primers for TCR Vbeta segments and 13 reverse primers for TCR Jbeta segments was used. A multiplex PCR assay on genomic DNA amplified the CDR3 region of rearranged TCR beta genes. The Illumina HiSeq System was used to sequence the amplified TCR beta libraries as 87-base-pair reads. The study's processing was this. In a later analysis, tens of millions of unique TCR beta chains were counted across the approximately 640 repertoires, and roughly 9.9 million of these chains were shared by at least two donors. To remove PCR and sequencing errors, raw reads were error-corrected and collapsed into unique sequences using a nearest-neighbor algorithm that merged closely related sequences. CDR3 sequences were aligned to IMGT reference sequences to assign V, D and J gene segments. For a sequence to be retained, at least a six-nucleotide match to both a V gene segment and a J gene segment was required. A rearrangement counted as productive if the CDR3 had no stop codons and remained in frame with V and J, and every other rearrangement counted as non-productive. Following IMGT convention, CDR3 was defined as the stretch from the second conserved V-encoded cysteine up to the conserved J-encoded phenylalanine. Sequences without an unambiguous match to a single V gene segment were excluded from the earlier analysis of approximately 560 of the donors. An earlier analysis of several hundred of the donors called V segments functional above 56.7% productive rearrangements and segregating when the between-donor standard deviation exceeded 5%. A statistical classification framework was built to diagnose cytomegalovirus status from the catalog of TCR beta chain sequences. In a later analysis, V and J genes were assigned by comparing TCR nucleotide sequences against IMGT/GENE-DB human TR gene sequences. Using the TCRdist pipeline, a later analysis assigned CDR3 sequences along with most-parsimonious VDJ recombination scenarios. In a later analysis, each TCR beta chain was defined by its CDR3 amino acid sequence together with its V-gene family, and reads lacking a unique V-gene family were excluded. To address suspected cross-contamination and a sequencing artifact, a later analysis removed roughly 580 highly shared, low-generation-probability nucleotide sequences. For each public chain, a later analysis derived a clonal expansion index from normalized ranks of inferred template counts within each repertoire. A later analysis computed generation probabilities with a VDJ recombination model fitted to out-of-frame rearrangements, and checked the results against IGoR. In a later analysis, TCR-TCR, TCR-HLA and TCR-CMV co-occurrence was scored with hypergeometric tests, and a repertoire-size bias correction was applied to TCR pairs. In a later analysis, false discovery rates were estimated by permuting HLA or CMV assignments 20 times. In a later analysis, co-occurring TCRs were grouped using DBSCAN, and TCRdist sequence similarity was added for clustering within HLA-allele-positive subsets. Repertoires with fewer than 30,000 or more than 120,000 public chains, plus five repertoires with anomalous nucleotide sharing, were excluded from co-occurrence clustering. TCRdb limited this immuneACCESS table to in-frame rearrangements with V and J called. A share of clones is missing; checked studies link under half to unresolved V genes, and the rest is unexplained. V and J calls and clone size follow that table, whereas D and trimming were derived from the DNA. For this sample the table gives around 100,000 clones, of which about 60% were detected only once. About 2% of the sample is in the top ten clones.

The data belong to a study of cytomegalovirus exposure and HLA in healthy donors (dated by TCRdb to about 2017). Notes on the research overall: According to an earlier analysis of around 600 of the donors, about 170 million T cells yielded roughly 110 million unique TCR beta sequences and approximately 300 Gb of sequence data. The study combined high-throughput TCR immunosequencing, statistical association of individual TCRs with disease status, and machine learning to predict cytomegalovirus infection status. In an earlier analysis of 587 of the donors, high-throughput TCR beta sequencing was used to judge whether each TCR beta V gene segment behaved as functional or pseudogenic. Of the 300 to 500 genotyped donors, 81% were placed in the genetic ancestry cluster associated with self-reported Caucasian donors. Every repertoire in the discovery cohort had been generated on one and the same sequencing platform. Genome-wide SNP genotypes for about three fifths of the roughly 700 donors were used in a later genetic analysis, which treated that subset as a discovery cohort. Donor age, sex, ethnicity and CMV serostatus were compiled together with the repertoire data. The aim of the study was to test whether cataloging public T cell receptors could identify signatures of past pathogen exposure. An early release that covered 500 to 800 HLA-typed donors contained around 300 gigabases of sequencing data and tens of millions of unique TCR sequences. Rather than using new phenotypic data, the later analysis identified candidate immune exposures from TCR beta sequences and from how often those sequences occurred across donors. The number of donors typed differed by locus, with about 629-640 for A, B, C, DRB1 and DQB1, about 500 for DQA1, 600 to 610 for DPA1, and some 450 for DPB1. A later analysis re-analyzed previously published TCR beta repertoires from 600 to 850 donors and added high-resolution HLA genotyping to study TCR occurrence patterns. The T cell repertoires of under 750 subjects were profiled by immunosequencing and related to cytomegalovirus serostatus. HLA typing included class I and class II loci at four-digit resolution. On average, about 240,000 unique TCR beta nucleotide sequences were sequenced per donor among 398 genotyped donors of the cohort, with roughly 18% of those sequences being non-productive. Along with the approximately 700-subject first cohort, a separate validation cohort of around 110 different subjects was used. A handful of DR-DQ haplotypes were handled as single units for association and clustering because linkage in the cohort was strong.

Overall study results and their limits: HLA typing was unavailable for some donors at each locus, so association tests used only the typed subset. Because counts were too low, seventeen rarely observed V segments, including chromosome 9 orphons, were left out of the earlier analysis of approximately 500 of the donors. CMV serostatus was the only immune exposure information available for the cohort. Only TCR beta chains were sequenced in this cohort, and the absence of alpha or paired-chain data limited detectable features. Most CMV-associated TCR beta chains appeared to be HLA-restricted in a later analysis, and the HLA associations seemed to be driven largely by CMV exposure. In vitro tests confirmed that a few of the cytomegalovirus-associated TCR beta chains recognize cytomegalovirus antigens. An association between a missense DCLRE1C variant and V-gene and J-gene trimming of TCR beta chains was found in a later genetic analysis and replicated in an independent cohort. The study listed 150 to 200 TCR beta chains as associated with cytomegalovirus. Cytomegalovirus status was reported to be diagnosed by the classifier with high specificity and sensitivity in both the original and validation cohorts. Roughly uniform sequencing depth across donors was assumed in presence/absence analyses, although this assumption may not hold. Because the 87-base-pair reads could not distinguish some IMGT-functional V segments, including TRBV6-2 and TRBV6-3, those segments were excluded. The authors suggested that the approach could potentially be generalized to other disease states and immunological phenotypes. At a false discovery rate of 0.05, a later analysis linked under 20,000 TCR beta sequences to specific HLA alleles. Most TCR sequences were observed very rarely across donors, whereas some public TCRs were present in many individuals. When HLA alleles, especially DR and DQ, strongly co-occurred, attributing TCR associations to individual alleles was difficult. In a later analysis, several top co-occurrence clusters were reported to appear linked to parvovirus B19, influenza, CMV and Epstein-Barr virus. A group of highly shared sequence variants was considered likely to be a technical artifact of the sequencing pipeline. Linkage disequilibrium might explain the correlated functional status among segregating V segments, but an unknown experimental factor could not be excluded. In an earlier analysis of 587 of the donors, most TCR beta V segments appeared in productive rearrangements about 90% or about 30% of the time, broadly matching IMGT annotations. In a later genetic analysis, fewer N-insertions in productive TCRs were reported among donors in an Asian-associated ancestry cluster than the approximately 710-donor mean. In a later analysis, the rate of TCR association differed among HLA loci, with DRB1 alleles having the most associated TCRs and HLA-C alleles having the fewest. A further reported finding was that TCR beta sequences accurately predicted the HLA-A and HLA-B alleles for most subjects in the first cohort. In a later analysis, HLA-associated TCR beta chains were found to be more clonally expanded and to have lower generation probabilities than equally common non-associated chains.

In this chain, TRBV5-4 is recombined with TRBJ2-7; the D segment could be TRBD2, given 5 matching bases. This sequence was found in a woman aged 25 to 39 in good health and CMV-seronegative. Sequencing was done on a sample of PBMCs. The nucleotide sequence is given as TGTGCCAGCAGCTCAGTCGGAAGCGGATCCTACGAGCAGTACTTC. Its amino acids are CASSSVGSGSYEQYF.